This TCR beta chain was recorded in a study of OX40 agonist ivuxolimab in advanced cancers. Study-level background: People who had prior anti-PD-1, anti-PD-L1 or anti-CTLA-4 therapy could take part, and less than 50% had some.

Germline V CDR1 and CDR2: SGHRS, YFSETQ. Trimming removed 4 bases from V and 15 bases from J; junction bases left unmatched: 6. This CDR3 spans 11 amino acids. Findings and caveats of the study: CD8+ T cells (on average) carried more expanded clones than CD4+ T cells. At 0.1 to 3.0 mg/kg, CD4+ and CD8+ blood T cells expanded clonally by week 6.

TCRdb keeps only in-frame clones here, not all; method: immunoSEQ multiplex PCR. The sample consists of about 60,000 clones, 85% of them appearing once. Systemic immunosuppression or autoimmune disease history was grounds to exclude patients. Comment on this clone: What it binds is not known.

The chain is built from TRBV5-1 and TRBJ2-1; 8 bases match TRBD2. This specimen was CD4+ or CD8+ T cells sorted from blood, taken in a trial of the OX40 agonist ivuxolimab. This sequence originates from an adult with an advanced solid tumor such as melanoma, head and neck, liver or kidney cancer. CDR3 nucleotide sequence: TGCGCCAGCAGCGGGGGACTAGAGGCGTTCTTC. Amino acids: CASSGGLEAFF.